This T cell receptor beta chain was observed in a study of shared clonotypes between healthy human individuals (dated by TCRdb to about 2020). Regarding the complete study: The cohort included three men and a couple of women between 18 and 49 years of age. Libraries were prepared and TCR repertoires were sequenced by different laboratories using diverse techniques, in order to increase sequencing depth and limit assay-specific biases. Leukapheresis yielded between about 0.8 and 9.5 billion PBMCs per donor. To estimate repertoire size and how much clonotypes are shared between individuals, the study performed deep sequencing of blood TCR repertoires from a few healthy adults. Per donor, three plates each were used for CD4 naive and CD4 memory, two for CD8 naive, and one for CD8 memory.

For this clone: It lacks a known antigen. No much larger clone exists at a distance of one base, and base qualities are not known.

Including cysteine and phenylalanine, the CDR3 has 14 amino acids. The retained sequence is limited to the CDR3, 42 bases, with the frame set at the first base. V sheds 9 bases and J sheds 2 bases, leaving 13 bases between their ends. As encoded in the germline V gene (reference sequence), CDR1 is WNHNN while CDR2 is SYGVQD. Using the deep immunoSEQ assay, TCR CDR3 regions were amplified from genomic DNA by multiplex PCR. For each cell subset, the extracted genomic DNA was distributed evenly across all wells of several immunoSEQ 96-well plates, and each plate served as one replicate. For sorted subsets, approximately 200 ng of genomic DNA, equivalent to roughly 30,000 T cell genomes, went into each replicate PCR. Purified libraries were measured with a Qubit 3.0 fluorometer, size-checked on a Bioanalyzer 2100, and measured again with the KAPA Library Quantification kit. Every immunoSEQ 96-well plate was sequenced on a dedicated single-read 150-cycle Illumina NextSeq 550 flow cell. The source study handled its data this way. Because the immunoSEQ output included only junctional sequences and no quality scores, the filtering could not be the same as the filtering used for full-length reads. Sequences were annotated with PyIR, a Python wrapper for IgBLAST v1.9, and V/J genes and CDR3 were assigned using IMGT germline references. Reads were removed for weak V/J assignments (E-value above 1e-6), missing CDR3, stop codons, out-of-frame junctions, or ambiguous translated residues. V3J clonotypes were defined as sequences sharing an identical inferred V gene, J gene, and CDR3 amino acid sequence. The percentage overlap between two repertoires was calculated by dividing the number of shared unique clonotypes by the size of the smaller repertoire. Three approaches were used to assess repertoire richness: RTK rarefaction, the Chao1 estimator, and Recon v2.1 estimates of unobserved clonotypes. Generation probabilities for all TCRbeta clonotypes obtained by the gDNA method from a handful of donors were computed using OLGA. Drawn from immuneACCESS, this table holds only the in-frame rearrangements with V and J called that TCRdb kept. Clones are partly lost; checked studies trace under half to an unresolved V gene and leave the rest unexplained. Clone size and V and J calls were adopted from that table, with D and trimming inferred from the DNA. For this sample the table gives 730,000 or so clones, of which roughly 78% were detected only once. The biggest ten clones account for about 1.8% of the sample.

Overall results and qualifications from the work: Estimated clonotype richness was generally larger for naive than for memory subsets. Pairwise subsampling indicated that sequencing depth was expected to affect the degree of clonotype sharing among donors. The genetic and exposure-history diversity represented was limited by the small number of donors. Incomplete sequencing was indicated by rarefaction of sorted-subset datasets, despite the large sequencing depth. When a handful of donors were compared, the shared fraction of clonotypes was about 5.5% for naive CD4, more than 3% for naive CD8, 2% to 2.5% for memory CD4, and roughly 0.4% for memory CD8. Sampling was limited to blood, and TCR repertoires in tissue likely differ from TCR repertoires in blood. Higher generation probabilities were observed for clonotypes shared by all four sorted-subset donors than for non-shared clonotypes.

Donors were healthy HIV-negative adults with no recently reported acute infections or vaccinations. Every donor was a Caucasian adult living in Nashville, Tennessee, USA. Magnetic negative selection was used to enrich CD4+ T cells, after which naive cells were positively selected on CD45RA and the negative fraction became the memory subset. Blood was obtained by leukapheresis, after which PBMCs were separated by Ficoll-Histopaque density gradient centrifugation and cryopreserved in liquid nitrogen vapor phase. Analytical flow cytometry was used to check the purity and quantity of every magnetically sorted T cell population. Each sorted fraction had its genomic DNA isolated and then quantified by UV absorbance on a Nanodrop 2000c.

This clonotype was obtained from a woman between 25 and 40 years old in good health. The chain is made from TRBV10-1 and TRBJ2-2; the D region possibly corresponds to TRBD1 (7 bases align). Specimen: memory CD4+ T cells sorted from blood. What this sample's cell subset or site label stands for: CD45RA-negative fraction. The CDR3 region has the sequence CASRRDSNTGELFF. The DNA sequence is TGCGCCAGTCGGCGGGACAGTAACACCGGGGAGCTGTTTTTT.